Listed here are 29 T cell receptor beta chains from one sample, sequenced in a study of blood T cells in healthy people across ages. A sample-barcoded 5' primer and a J-beta primer mix were used in a second PCR of roughly 7 to 12 cycles. TCRdb used MiXCR to reprocess the 5' RACE reads, holding one entry per CDR3 protein. The sample includes 1.5 million to 2 million distinct CDR3 sequences, roughly two fifths seen only once; the top ten take 20% to 25%. Sequences were obtained from blood. The source of these receptors is a human donor in good health.

Comment on this clonotype: One end of the junction is discordant with germline, which a read error may explain. This chain joins TRBV9 and TRBJ2-3; D possibly corresponds to TRBD2 (5 bases). This CDR3 is built from 15 residues. Germline CDR1 is SGDLS and CDR2 is YYNGEE. The DNA for the CDR3 is TGTGCCAGCGGCGTAGGAAGCGGTCTCACAGATACGCAGTATTTT. Translation gives CASGVGSGLTDTQYF.

The chain has TRBV27 and TRBJ2-2, with D unresolved. Trimming removed 4 bases at V and 5 bases at J, with 8 bases between. The CDR3 consists of 13 residues. In germline, CDR1 is MNHEY, CDR2 SMNVEV (reference sequence). For the CDR3, the DNA is TGTGCCAGCAGTTCATACCTAACCGGGGAGCTGTTTTTT. It is translated as CASSSYLTGELFF.

This rearrangement joins TRBV6-5 to TRBJ1-2; D not resolved. This CDR3 is built from 12 residues. CDR1 is MNHEY, CDR2 SVGAGI, per germline. The germline V and J ends were trimmed by 2 bases and 8 bases, with 9 bases remaining between them. The CDR3, as DNA: TGTGCCAGCAGTTACATACGTGGCGGCTACACCTTC. This gives the protein CASSYIRGGYTF.

V and J are TRBV2 and TRBJ2-5; D uncertain. The DNA end favors TRBJ2-7, so the J call may be wrong. CDR3 length: 14 residues. In germline, CDR1 is SNHLY, CDR2 FYNNEI. The CDR3, as DNA: TGTGCCAGCAGTGAATCGTGGCATAACTACGAGCAGTACTTC. Translating gives CASSESWHNYEQYF.

This clonotype has a handful of counts. A read error may be the cause here, since a much bigger clone is one base away. The chain employs TRBV6-5 and TRBJ2-1; TRBD2 matches at 12 bases. This CDR3 is 13 amino acids long. V was pared by 6 bases and J by 12 bases, with 6 bases of the junction left unmatched. Germline-derived CDR1 and CDR2 are MNHEY and SVGAGI. The CDR3 DNA follows: TGTGCCAGCAGACTGGGACTAGCGGGTGCGCAGTTCTTC. Translation: CASRLGLAGAQFF.

V gene TRBV7-2 combines with J gene TRBJ1-5; no firm D call. V shed 1 base and J shed 4 bases, with 11 bases lying between them. Germline CDR1 and CDR2: SGHTA and FQGNSA. This CDR3 contains 15 residues. CDR3 nucleotides: TGTGCCAGCAGCTTAGAAGTAGGTGGGAATCAGCCCCAGCATTTT. Translating it yields CASSLEVGGNQPQHF.

This chain connects TRBV10-3 to TRBJ2-3; 11 positions agree with TRBD2. The CDR3 has 15 residues. V dropped 4 bases and J dropped 1; count of bases not matched to a gene: 1. CDR1 ENHRY and CDR2 SYGVKD come from the germline V gene. The DNA for the CDR3 is TGTGCCATCAGTGCGACTAGCGGGGGCACAGATACGCAGTATTTT. It translates to CAISATSGGTDTQYF.

This clonotype has only one observation. The rearrangement joins TRBV5-1 to TRBJ2-5, with D perhaps TRBD2 (6 bases). This CDR3 spans 16 amino acids. The germline V gene has CDR1 SGHRS and CDR2 YFSETQ. V was trimmed by 4 bases and J by 11 bases, leaving 27 bases between them. The CDR3 is CASSPRGRADYNEQYF. In DNA form, the CDR3 reads TGCGCCAGCAGCCCGCGGGGCAGGGCAGACTACAATGAGCAGTACTTC.

In its sample, this clonotype was seen a few times. The CDR3 DNA follows: TGCGCCAGCACCCCATCAAGGGGACAGGGGTCCTACGAGCAGTACTTC. This gives the protein CASTPSRGQGSYEQYF. The V and J genes are TRBV5-1 and TRBJ2-7; 10 nucleotides align to TRBD1. V shed 6 bases and J 1 base; nucleotides not matched to a gene: 10. Germline assignment: CDR1 SGHRS and CDR2 YFSETQ. This CDR3 has 16 residues.

In its sample, this clonotype was seen a few times. The CDR3 DNA reads TGCGCCAGCAGCCAAGATTTGCGGCAGGGGTATGGGGACCAAGAGACCCAGTACTTC. This codes for CASSQDLRQGYGDQETQYF. The chain recombines TRBV4-1 with TRBJ2-5, with D tentatively TRBD1 (6 bases). V lost 0 bases, J lost 0 bases, and 20 bases lay in between. The CDR3 loop spans 19 amino acids. The germline gives CDR1 MGHRA, CDR2 YSYEKL.

V gene TRBV4-1 combines with J gene TRBJ1-3; 7 bases line up with TRBD1. The germline gives CDR1 MGHRA, CDR2 YSYEKL. V shed 3 bases, J shed 0 bases, and the junction held 11 bases outside the gene matches. CDR3 size: 18 residues. This CDR3 reads CASSQGWGTEISGNTIYF. The CDR3 DNA follows: TGCGCCAGCAGCCAGGGTTGGGGGACAGAGATCTCTGGAAACACCATATATTTT.

The V gene is TRBV10-3, the J gene TRBJ2-1, with TRBD2 matching over 8 bases. Germline V gene lookup returns CDR1 ENHRY and CDR2 SYGVKD. This CDR3 region has 12 residues. Unmatched junction bases numbered 9, after V lost 6 bases and J lost 14 bases. The CDR3 DNA is TGTGCCATCAGGGAGGGACTAGTTGGGAAGTTCTTC. This codes for CAIREGLVGKFF.

The genes are TRBV5-1 and TRBJ2-1; D gene unclear. Trimming took 5 bases from V and 2 from J, leaving 14 bases between them. This CDR3 is 15 amino acids long. Germline assignment: CDR1 SGHRS and CDR2 YFSETQ. CDR3 bases: TGCGCCAGCAGAATTCAGGCAAGCCCCTACAATGAGCAGTTCTTC. Its protein is CASRIQASPYNEQFF.

This chain links TRBV27 with TRBJ2-5; D might be TRBD1 (6 bases). The DNA end is more similar to TRBJ2-7, so the J call may be wrong. The CDR3 length is 13 residues. Germline V gene lookup returns CDR1 MNHEY and CDR2 SMNVEV (reference sequence). The CDR3 DNA reads TGTGCCAGCTCCGTCTACAGGGCCTACGAGCAGTACTTC. Amino acid sequence: CASSVYRAYEQYF.

This clonotype was found a few times. The chain combines TRBV14 with TRBJ1-4; D gene ambiguous. Trimming took 1 base from V and 8 from J, leaving 14 bases between them. CDR3 length: 15 amino acids. The germline V gene encodes CDR1 SGHDN and CDR2 FVKESK. CDR3 bases: TGTGCCAGCAGCCAAGTAGACACCCGGCCCGAAAAACTGTTTTTT. It yields the protein CASSQVDTRPEKLFF.

The rearrangement uses TRBV28 and TRBJ1-2; no reliable D call. This CDR3 region has 13 residues. Germline loops: CDR1 MDHEN, CDR2 SYDVKM. Trimming pared 7 bases from V and 3 bases from J, leaving 12 bases between. The CDR3 sequence is CASTSDGYYGYTF. CDR3 DNA sequence: TGTGCCAGCACCTCGGACGGTTACTATGGCTACACCTTC.

A word on this clonotype: At one of its ends the junction is not consistent with the germline gene, which may arise from a read error. The chain is built from TRBV4-3 and TRBJ1-5; no reliable D call. Germline CDR1 reads LGHNA; CDR2 reads YSLEER. The CDR3 covers 15 residues. The CDR3 DNA is TGCGCCAGCGGCCAAGACTATTATTTCGAGCAGCCCCAGCATTTT. Amino acid sequence: CASGQDYYFEQPQHF.

The chain uses TRBV5-6 and TRBJ2-7; 9 bases map to TRBD1. The length of the CDR3 is 14 residues. In germline, CDR1 is SGHDT, CDR2 YYEEEE. Trimming at V came to 4 bases and at J to 4 bases, leaving 6 bases not matched to a gene. The CDR3 region is CASSEGQGMYEQYV. The CDR3 DNA reads TGTGCCAGCAGCGAAGGACAGGGGATGTACGAGCAGTACGTC.

This clonotype was seen a handful of times. J is TRBJ2-5 and V is TRBV7-2; no clear D gene. V was pared by 5 bases and J by 9 bases, with 10 bases between. CDR1 SGHTA and CDR2 FQGNSA come from the germline V gene. The CDR3 contains 11 residues. The CDR3 DNA sequence: TGTGCCAGCAGCCCCCTTACGTCCCAGTACTTC. Its protein is CASSPLTSQYF.

This chain links TRBV20-1 with TRBJ2-1, with 8 bases fitting TRBD1. This CDR3 is 15 amino acids long. In germline, CDR1 is DFQATT, CDR2 SNEGSKA (reference sequence). V lost 3 bases, J lost 8 bases, and 12 bases stayed unmatched. The CDR3 coding sequence is TGCAGTGCTAGGGGGAGGCAGGGGGCTCGAGATGAGCAGTTCTTC. It encodes CSARGRQGARDEQFF.

The chain recombines TRBV5-1 with TRBJ1-1, with D possibly matching TRBD1 (5 bases). The germline gives CDR1 SGHRS, CDR2 YFSETQ. The CDR3 loop spans 13 amino acids. The V end was cut by 5 bases, the J end by 8 bases, with 16 bases between. The CDR3 DNA follows: TGCGCCAGCAGGTTCAGGGAATCGGGCGAAGCTTTCTTT. Its translation is CASRFRESGEAFF. The entire variable domain, with the rest obtained from reference TRBV5-1 and TRBJ1-1, is as follows: KAGVTQTPRYLIKTRGQQVTLSCSPISGHRSVSWYQQTPGQGLQFLFEYFSETQRNKGNFPGRFSGRQFSNSRSEMNVSTLELGDSALYLCASRFRESGEAFFGQGTRLTVV.

The V gene is TRBV9, the J gene TRBJ2-2; D is unclear. V lost 2 bases to trimming and J lost 5 bases, with 10 bases between them. Germline V lookup: CDR1 SGDLS, CDR2 YYNGEE. This CDR3 is built from 14 residues. CDR3 bases: TGTGCCAGCAGCGTTCGGACCGGTACCGGGGAGCTGTTTTTT. This translates into CASSVRTGTGELFF.

J is TRBJ2-7 and V is TRBV20-1; D is perhaps TRBD1 or TRBD2 (5 bases each). Trimming stripped 3 bases from V and 3 bases from J, with 15 bases between. Germline V gene lookup returns CDR1 DFQATT and CDR2 SNEGSKA (reference sequence). The CDR3 extends over 14 amino acids. The CDR3 bases are TGCAGTGCTAGGGGGGATGACCACCTCTACGAGCAGTACTTC. Protein sequence: CSARGDDHLYEQYF.

The V and J genes are TRBV5-6 and TRBJ1-2; D is undetermined. V was cut by 0 bases and J by 8 bases, with 14 bases left in between. The CDR3 loop spans 14 amino acids. CDR1 SGHDT and CDR2 YYEEEE come from the germline V gene. CDR3 sequence reads: CASSLEPGGAGYTF. The DNA of the CDR3 is TGTGCCAGCAGCTTGGAACCGGGAGGAGCAGGCTACACCTTC.

As concerns this clonotype: The junction differs from germline at one of its ends, possibly a read error. The chain employs TRBV20-1 and TRBJ2-5; 8 bases are shared with TRBD2. Germline V gene lookup returns CDR1 DFQATT and CDR2 SNEGSKA (reference sequence). CDR3 size: 15 residues. Here the CDR3 DNA reads TGCAGTGCTAGCAATCCGGCGGGGGGCCAAGAGACCCAATACTTC. Residues: CSASNPAGGQETQYF.

This clonotype has more than one count but fewer than ten. This chain links TRBV7-3 with TRBJ2-1; 9 nucleotides agree with TRBD2. Germline loops: CDR1 SGHTA, CDR2 FQGTGA. CDR3 size: 15 residues. V lost 3 bases, J lost 9 bases, and 9 bases stayed unmatched. CDR3: CASSFGGGALGEQFF. Here the CDR3 DNA reads TGTGCCAGCAGCTTCGGCGGGGGGGCCCTCGGTGAGCAGTTCTTC.

This clonotype was seen repeatedly, ten times or more. J is TRBJ2-7 and V is TRBV13; D unclear. CDR3 length equals 12 residues. Trimming pared 5 bases from V and 0 bases from J, leaving 5 bases between. The germline CDR1 and CDR2 sequences are PRHDT and FYEKMQ (reference sequence). Written as DNA, the CDR3 is TGTGCCAGCAGCCCCTACTCCTACGAGCAGTACTTC. Protein: CASSPYSYEQYF.

This clonotype was recorded a few times. This chain connects TRBV6-6 to TRBJ1-1, with unresolved D. Trimming cost V 7 bases and J 5 bases, with 11 bases left between them. The germline gives CDR1 MNHNY, CDR2 SVGAGI (reference sequence). The CDR3 totals 12 residues. CDR3 region: CASTRVGTEAFF. The CDR3 coding sequence is TGTGCCAGCACGAGGGTGGGGACTGAAGCTTTCTTT.

The V and J genes are TRBV11-3 and TRBJ2-7; D is tentatively TRBD1 or TRBD2 (5 bases each). V was cut by 4 bases and J by 3 bases, with 13 bases left in between. This CDR3 has 14 amino acids. CDR1 SGHNT and CDR2 YENEEA come from the germline V gene. CDR3 bases: TGTGCCAGCAGCTCAATTTGGGACGGCTACGAGCAGTACTTC. It is translated as CASSSIWDGYEQYF.